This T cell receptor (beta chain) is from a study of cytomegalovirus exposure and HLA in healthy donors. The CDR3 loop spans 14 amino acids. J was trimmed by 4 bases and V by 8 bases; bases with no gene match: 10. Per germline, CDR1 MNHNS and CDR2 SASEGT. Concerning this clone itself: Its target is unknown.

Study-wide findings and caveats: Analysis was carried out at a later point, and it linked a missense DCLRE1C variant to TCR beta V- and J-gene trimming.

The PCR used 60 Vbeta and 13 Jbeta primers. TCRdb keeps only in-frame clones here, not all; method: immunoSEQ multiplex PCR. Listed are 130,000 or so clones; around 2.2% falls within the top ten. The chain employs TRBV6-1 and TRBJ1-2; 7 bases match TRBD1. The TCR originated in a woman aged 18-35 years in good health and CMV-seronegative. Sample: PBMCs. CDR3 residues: CASALRQGSYGYTF. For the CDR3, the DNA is TGTGCCAGCGCCCTTCGACAGGGCTCCTATGGCTACACCTTC.